This T cell receptor (beta chain) came from a study of CD8 T cells in ankylosing spondylitis. General study results and limits: Apparently characteristic of ankylosing spondylitis blood was a TCR beta motif (about 8 highly homologous variants).

TCRdb reprocessed the 5' RACE reads with MiXCR, giving one entry per CDR3 protein. The sample records about 700,000 distinct CDR3 sequences, 15% to 20% being singletons. The sample holds a few counts of this clonotype. Its matching antigen is unknown. Germline V lookup: CDR1 MNHEY, CDR2 SMNVEV (reference sequence). The CDR3 is 14 amino acids. V was shortened by 0 bases and J by 3 bases, with 6 bases between the two germline ends. Material: blood, either unsorted or a sorted T cell fraction (not recorded which). V gene TRBV27 combines with J gene TRBJ2-1, with D unclear. The sequence was collected from a male donor with ankylosing spondylitis. The CDR3 sequence: CASSLSEIYNEQFF. As DNA, the CDR3 is TGTGCCAGCAGTTTATCGGAAATCTACAATGAGCAGTTCTTC.